The clone carrying this T cell receptor beta chain showed up just once. The data were taken from a study of blood T cell repertoires in COVID-19. Authors' data handling: Nucleated cell number was recorded as an estimate derived from reference gene primer amplification. Repertoires were generated with immunoSEQ multiplex PCR, while TCRdb's copy carries only in-frame clones and drops some. V and J calls and clone size are copied from that table; D and trimming were computed from the DNA. The sample gives roughly 230,000 clones, roughly 90% of which show up once; roughly 1.7% is in the top ten. V was cut by 2 bases and J by 3 bases, with 11 bases left in between. The CDR3 contains 14 residues. The V gene's germline CDR1 is KGHSH and CDR2 LQKENI.

This receptor was obtained from a man between 65 and 85 years old with acute or convalescent COVID-19. This chain joins TRBV18 and TRBJ2-7, with D perhaps matching TRBD1 (6 bases). Specimen: peripheral blood. The CDR3 spells CASSPVGQNYEQYF. The CDR3 bases are TGTGCCAGCTCACCAGTAGGACAGAACTACGAGCAGTACTTC.